This T cell receptor beta chain originates from a study of blood T cell repertoires in COVID-19. Study background: Samples taken during acute and convalescent COVID-19 were collected in the United States, Italy and Spain.

With 2 bases removed from V and 0 bases from J, the gap between germline ends came to 17 bases. The CDR3 totals 19 residues. From germline, CDR1 is LGHDT and CDR2 YNNKEL (reference sequence). Measured with immunoSEQ multiplex PCR; TCRdb has only the in-frame clones, and not every one. The sample consists of 50,000 to 70,000 clones, approximately 87% of them appearing once. The source material was peripheral blood. The chain employs TRBV3-1 (or the pseudogene TRBV3-2) and TRBJ2-6; D not certain. The receptor was derived from a man between 60 and 70 years old with active or convalescent COVID-19. In DNA form, the CDR3 reads TGTGCCAGCAGCCAATATTCGAGGCAGCGATCCTCTGGGGCCAACGTCCTGACTTTC. This translates into CASSQYSRQRSSGANVLTF.